This T cell receptor beta chain was recorded in a study of OX40 agonist ivuxolimab in advanced cancers. Germline-derived CDR1 and CDR2 are LNHNV and YYDKDF (reference sequence). The CDR3 covers 15 residues. V was pared by 0 bases and J by 7 bases, with 13 bases between. Individuals having autoimmune disease history or systemic immunosuppression were not enrolled. Baseline, cycle 4 day 1, and cycle 7 day 1 were the blood sampling points. Only in-frame clones appear in the TCRdb table, and some are missing; sequencing was by immunoSEQ multiplex PCR. The sample lists about 120,000 clones; approximately 90% were seen once. Notes on this clone: As yet, its antigen is unknown.

Study findings and constraints: Averaging showed that CD8+ T cells had more expanded clones than CD4+ did. Low normalized T-cell clonal expansion also characterized some of the nonresponders.

This specimen consisted of CD4+ or CD8+ T cells sorted from blood, obtained in a trial of the OX40 agonist ivuxolimab. The chain is built from TRBV15 and TRBJ2-1; a weak D match, TRBD2 (7 bases). The sequence was collected from an adult with an advanced solid tumor such as melanoma, head and neck, liver or kidney cancer. This CDR3 reads CATSRDPGGWNEQFF. DNA for the CDR3: TGTGCCACCAGCAGAGACCCGGGGGGCTGGAATGAGCAGTTCTTC. The full variable domain, its missing parts supplied by reference TRBV15 and TRBJ2-1, is DAMVIQNPRYQVTQFGKPVTLSCSQTLNHNVMYWYQQKSSQAPKLLFHYYDKDFNNEADTPDNFQSRRPNTSFCFLDIRSPGLGDTAMYLCATSRDPGGWNEQFFGPGTRLTVL.